The rows below give T cell receptor beta chains drawn from one sample of a study of blood T cell repertoires in COVID-19. Data came from immunoSEQ multiplex PCR; TCRdb stores just in-frame clones and leaves some out. The sample has 150,000 to 200,000 clones; 94% are singletons. The specimen was peripheral blood. The receptors stem from a man aged 25-45 years with COVID-19, enrolled during active disease. Each CDR3 is given with its conserved first and last residue. The D gene is left open where the match is weak. Clone size is given for some rows only: seen once, a few or many times, or a class if the clone is expanded.

>NA|NA|TRBJ2-5|TRBV27
TGTGCCAGCAGTTTATCCGGGGGGACCCAGTACTTC
CASSLSGGTQYF
>TRBD1|NA|TRBJ2-6|TRBV5-4
TGTGCCAGCAGCTTCGGGGACAGGGGGAGATCTGGGGCCAACGTCCTGACTTTC
CASSFGDRGRSGANVLTF
>TRBD2|NA|TRBJ2-3|TRBV5-4
TGTGCCAGCAGCTTGGTTCGCGGGGGGGCCGGCACAGATACGCAGTATTTT
CASSLVRGGAGTDTQYF
>NA|NA|TRBJ2-7|TRBV7-9
TGTGCCAGCAGCTTAGAGAAAACAGGCGAGCAGTACTTC
CASSLEKTGEQYF
>NA|NA|TRBJ2-1|TRBV4-1
TGCGCCAGCAGCCAAGACGGGGTACATGAGCAGTTCTTC
CASSQDGVHEQFF
>NA|NA|TRBJ1-6|TRBV19
TGTGCCAGTAGTAGCAAGGACGTTGGGACTCCTAATTCACCCCTCCACTTT
CASSSKDVGTPNSPLHF
>TRBD1|NA|TRBJ1-2|TRBV29-1
TGCAGCGCAGGGGGCGGTGCCTATGGCTACACCTTC
CSAGGGAYGYTF
>TRBD1|NA|TRBJ1-5|TRBV19
TGTGCCAGTACCCTGACAGGGAGGCAGCCCCAGCATTTT
CASTLTGRQPQHF
>NA|few|TRBJ2-7|TRBV10-3
TGTGCCAGCTTGGGGCAGGGATCCTACGAGCAGTACTTC
CASLGQGSYEQYF
>NA|NA|TRBJ1-4|TRBV2
TGTGCCAGCACCTACAGTGTAACTAATGAAAAACTGTTTTTT
CASTYSVTNEKLFF
>TRBD1|NA|TRBJ1-5|TRBV6-4
TGTGCCAGCAGTGACTCGAGTCGGGGGACAGCTTACAATCAGCCCCAGCATTTT
CASSDSSRGTAYNQPQHF
>NA|NA|TRBJ1-6|TRBV18
TGTGCCAGCTCGGGCGACAGTAATTCACCCCTCCACTTT
CASSGDSNSPLHF
>TRBD1|once|TRBJ1-5|TRBV6-5
TGTGCCAGCAGAGGGGGACAGGATGGCCAGCCCCAGCATTTT
CASRGGQDGQPQHF
>TRBD1|once|TRBJ2-1|TRBV28
TGTGCCAGCAGGCCGGACAGGGAGGCTGAGCAGTTCTTC
CASRPDREAEQFF
>TRBD1|once|TRBJ1-5|TRBV19
TGTGCCAGTGCGGAAGGGGGCGGGAATCAGCCCCAGCATTTT
CASAEGGGNQPQHF
>NA|NA|TRBJ2-3|TRBV12-3/TRBV12-4
TGTGCCAGCAGAACGGGGGACACAGATACGCAGTATTTT
CASRTGDTDTQYF
>TRBD2|NA|TRBJ2-7|TRBV7-2
TGTGCCAGCAGCCTGGGACTAGCGGTTTCCTACGAGCAGTACTTC
CASSLGLAVSYEQYF
>TRBD2|NA|TRBJ2-3|TRBV18
TGTGCCAGCTCTCCTACTAGCGGCACAGATACGCAGTATTTT
CASSPTSGTDTQYF
>TRBD2|NA|TRBJ2-3|TRBV4-2
TGTGCCAGCAGCCACCTTACTAGCGGGTATTTGGGTACGCAGTATTTT
CASSHLTSGYLGTQYF
>NA|NA|TRBJ2-2|TRBV6-4
TGTGCCAGCAGTGACTCAGAGGACACCGGGGAGCTGTTTTTT
CASSDSEDTGELFF
>NA|NA|TRBJ1-1|TRBV5-1
TGCGCCAGCAGTTTCGACCCCGCGGGCCTGAACACTGAAGCTTTCTTT
CASSFDPAGLNTEAFF
>NA|NA|TRBJ2-1|TRBV18
TGTGCCAGCTCACCATTGAGTCCTAGCTCCTACAATGAGCAGTTCTTC
CASSPLSPSSYNEQFF